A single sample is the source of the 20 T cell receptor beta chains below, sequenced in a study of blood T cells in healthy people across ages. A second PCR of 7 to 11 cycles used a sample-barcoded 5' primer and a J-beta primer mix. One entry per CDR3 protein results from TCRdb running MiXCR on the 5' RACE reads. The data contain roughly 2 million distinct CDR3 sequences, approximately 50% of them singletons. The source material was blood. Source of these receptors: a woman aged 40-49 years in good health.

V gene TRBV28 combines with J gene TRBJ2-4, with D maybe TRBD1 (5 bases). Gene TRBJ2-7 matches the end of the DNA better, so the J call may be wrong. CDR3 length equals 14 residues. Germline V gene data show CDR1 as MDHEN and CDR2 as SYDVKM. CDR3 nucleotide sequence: TGTGCCACCTCCGAATTGCAGGGTCTACACGAGCAGTACTTC. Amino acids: CATSELQGLHEQYF.

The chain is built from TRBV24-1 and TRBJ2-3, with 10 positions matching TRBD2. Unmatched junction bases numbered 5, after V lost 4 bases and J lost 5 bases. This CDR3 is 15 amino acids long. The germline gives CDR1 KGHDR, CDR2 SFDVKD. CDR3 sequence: CATSDQSGGEDTQYF. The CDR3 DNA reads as TGTGCCACCAGTGACCAAAGCGGGGGGGAAGATACGCAGTATTTT.

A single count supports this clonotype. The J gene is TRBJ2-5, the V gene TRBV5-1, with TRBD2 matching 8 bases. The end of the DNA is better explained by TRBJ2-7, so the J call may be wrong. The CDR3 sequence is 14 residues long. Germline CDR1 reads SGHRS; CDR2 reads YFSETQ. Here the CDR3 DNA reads TGCGCCAGCAGCTTGGACGGGAGGGGTGGCGAGCAGTACTTC. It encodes CASSLDGRGGEQYF.

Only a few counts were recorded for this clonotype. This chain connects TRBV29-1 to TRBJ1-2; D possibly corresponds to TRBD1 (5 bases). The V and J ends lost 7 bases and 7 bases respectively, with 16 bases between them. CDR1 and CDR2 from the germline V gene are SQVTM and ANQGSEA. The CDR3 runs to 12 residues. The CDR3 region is CSANSFRVGYTF. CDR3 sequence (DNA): TGCAGCGCTAACTCATTCAGGGTTGGCTACACCTTC.

The CDR3 nucleotides read TGTGCCAGCAGTGAAACAGGTTCCACGGGGACGCAGTATTTT. Its protein product is CASSETGSTGTQYF. The gene calls are TRBV6-4 and TRBJ2-3; D possibly uses TRBD1 or TRBD2 (5 bases each). CDR3 length: 14 residues. V gave up 3 bases and J gave up 9 bases, with 16 bases separating them. Germline CDR1 is MRHNA and CDR2 is SNTAGT.

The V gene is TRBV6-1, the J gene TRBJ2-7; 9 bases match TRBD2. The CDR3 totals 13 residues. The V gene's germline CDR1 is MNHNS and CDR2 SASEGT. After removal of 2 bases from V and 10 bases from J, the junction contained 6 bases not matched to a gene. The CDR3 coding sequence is TGTGCCAGCAGTGAAAGACTAGCGGCCACCCAGTACTTC. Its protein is CASSERLAATQYF.

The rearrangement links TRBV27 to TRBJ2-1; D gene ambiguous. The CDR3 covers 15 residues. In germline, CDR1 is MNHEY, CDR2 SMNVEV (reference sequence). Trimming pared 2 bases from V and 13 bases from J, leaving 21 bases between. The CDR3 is CASSLAFVYKETQFF. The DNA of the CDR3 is TGTGCCAGCAGTTTAGCCTTTGTGTATAAAGAGACCCAGTTCTTC.

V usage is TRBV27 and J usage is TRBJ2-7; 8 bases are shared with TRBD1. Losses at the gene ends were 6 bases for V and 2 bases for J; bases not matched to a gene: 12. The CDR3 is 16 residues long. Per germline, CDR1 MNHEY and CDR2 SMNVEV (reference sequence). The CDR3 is CASSPHRGVAPYEQYF. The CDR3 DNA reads TGTGCCAGCAGCCCTCACAGGGGGGTCGCTCCCTACGAGCAGTACTTC.

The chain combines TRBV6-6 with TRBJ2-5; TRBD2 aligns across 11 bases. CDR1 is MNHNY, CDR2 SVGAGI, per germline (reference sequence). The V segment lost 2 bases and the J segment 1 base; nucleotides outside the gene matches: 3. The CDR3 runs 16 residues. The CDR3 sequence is CASSYLAGGAQETQYF. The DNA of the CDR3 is TGTGCCAGCAGTTACCTAGCGGGGGGAGCCCAAGAGACCCAGTACTTC.

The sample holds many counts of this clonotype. CDR3 nucleotides: TGTGCCAGCAGCGCCCCGGGACAGGAATTCGGGACCCAGTACTTC. This gives the protein CASSAPGQEFGTQYF. The rearrangement joins TRBV5-6 to TRBJ2-5; TRBD1 matches at 8 bases. This CDR3 spans 15 amino acids. The V gene end was trimmed by 4 bases and the J gene end by 7 bases; junction bases not matched to a gene: 12. The germline CDR1 and CDR2 sequences are SGHDT and YYEEEE. Full variable domain (outside the CDR3, taken from reference TRBV5-6 and TRBJ2-5): DAGVTQSPTHLIKTRGQQVTLRCSPKSGHDTVSWYQQALGQGPQFIFQYYEEEERQRGNFPDRFSGHQFPNYSSELNVNALLLGDSALYLCASSAPGQEFGTQYFGPGTRLLVL.

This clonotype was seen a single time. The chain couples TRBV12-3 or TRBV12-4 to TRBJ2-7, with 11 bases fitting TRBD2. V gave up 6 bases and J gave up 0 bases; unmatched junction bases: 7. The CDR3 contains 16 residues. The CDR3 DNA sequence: TGTGCCAGCAGCGGGGGACTAGCGGTATTCTCCTACGAGCAGTACTTC. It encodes CASSGGLAVFSYEQYF.

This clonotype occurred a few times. CDR3 bases: TGTGCCAGCAGCCGCAGGCCGGGGACCCAAGAGACCCAGTACTTC. Protein product: CASSRRPGTQETQYF. The chain links TRBV9 to TRBJ2-5; D is tentatively TRBD1 or TRBD2 (5 bases each). This CDR3 has 15 residues. Germline-derived CDR1 and CDR2 are SGDLS and YYNGEE. V was shortened by 4 bases and J by 1 base, with 14 bases between the two germline ends.

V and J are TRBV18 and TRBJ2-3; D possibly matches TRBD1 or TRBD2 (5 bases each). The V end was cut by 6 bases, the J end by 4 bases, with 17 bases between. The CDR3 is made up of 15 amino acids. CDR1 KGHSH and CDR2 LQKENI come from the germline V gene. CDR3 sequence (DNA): TGTGCCAGCTCCCAGGGTCTGGGAGTGCCAGATACGCAGTATTTT. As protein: CASSQGLGVPDTQYF.

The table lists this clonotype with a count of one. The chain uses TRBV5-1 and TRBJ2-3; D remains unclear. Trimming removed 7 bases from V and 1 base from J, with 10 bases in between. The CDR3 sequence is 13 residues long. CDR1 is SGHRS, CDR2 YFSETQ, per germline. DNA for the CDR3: TGCGCCAGCCGAGTACAAGGCACAGATACGCAGTATTTT. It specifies CASRVQGTDTQYF.

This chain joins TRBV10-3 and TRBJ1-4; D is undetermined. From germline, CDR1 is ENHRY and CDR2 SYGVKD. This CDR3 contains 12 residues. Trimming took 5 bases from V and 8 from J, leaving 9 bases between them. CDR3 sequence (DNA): TGTGCCATCAGTTCCGCGGCGGAAAAACTGTTTTTT. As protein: CAISSAAEKLFF.

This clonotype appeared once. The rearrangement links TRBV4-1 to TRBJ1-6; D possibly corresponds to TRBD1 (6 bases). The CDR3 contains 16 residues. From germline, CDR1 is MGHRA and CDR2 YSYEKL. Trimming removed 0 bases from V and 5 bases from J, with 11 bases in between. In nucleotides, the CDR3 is TGCGCCAGCAGCCAAGAAGGGGGAGGGGATAATTCACCCCTCCACTTT. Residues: CASSQEGGGDNSPLHF.

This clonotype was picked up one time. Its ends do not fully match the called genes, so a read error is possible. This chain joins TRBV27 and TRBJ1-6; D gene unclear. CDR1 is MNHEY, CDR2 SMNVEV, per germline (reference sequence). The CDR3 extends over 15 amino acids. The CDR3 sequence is CAGRKIRSYGSPLHF. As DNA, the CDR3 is TGTGCCGGCAGAAAAATTCGGAGTTATGGTTCACCCCTCCACTTT.

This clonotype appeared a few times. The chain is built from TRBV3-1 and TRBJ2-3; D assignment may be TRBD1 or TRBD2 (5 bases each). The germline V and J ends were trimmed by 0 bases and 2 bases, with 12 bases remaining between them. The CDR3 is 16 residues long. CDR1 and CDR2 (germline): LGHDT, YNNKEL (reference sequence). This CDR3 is CASSQDTGDPTDTQYF. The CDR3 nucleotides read TGTGCCAGCAGCCAAGACACCGGGGACCCCACAGATACGCAGTATTTT.

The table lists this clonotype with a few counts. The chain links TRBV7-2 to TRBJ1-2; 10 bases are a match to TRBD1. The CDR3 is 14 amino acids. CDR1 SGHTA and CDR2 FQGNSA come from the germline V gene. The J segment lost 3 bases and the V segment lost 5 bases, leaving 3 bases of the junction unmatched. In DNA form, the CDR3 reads TGTGCCAGCAGCGCGGGACAGGGGTACTATGGCTACACCTTC. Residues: CASSAGQGYYGYTF.

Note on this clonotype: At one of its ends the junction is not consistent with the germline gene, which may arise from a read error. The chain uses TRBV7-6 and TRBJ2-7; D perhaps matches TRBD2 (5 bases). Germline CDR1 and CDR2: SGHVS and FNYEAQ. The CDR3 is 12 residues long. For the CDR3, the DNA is TGTGCCAGCAGCTCCACCGACTACGGGCAGTACTTC. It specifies CASSSTDYGQYF.